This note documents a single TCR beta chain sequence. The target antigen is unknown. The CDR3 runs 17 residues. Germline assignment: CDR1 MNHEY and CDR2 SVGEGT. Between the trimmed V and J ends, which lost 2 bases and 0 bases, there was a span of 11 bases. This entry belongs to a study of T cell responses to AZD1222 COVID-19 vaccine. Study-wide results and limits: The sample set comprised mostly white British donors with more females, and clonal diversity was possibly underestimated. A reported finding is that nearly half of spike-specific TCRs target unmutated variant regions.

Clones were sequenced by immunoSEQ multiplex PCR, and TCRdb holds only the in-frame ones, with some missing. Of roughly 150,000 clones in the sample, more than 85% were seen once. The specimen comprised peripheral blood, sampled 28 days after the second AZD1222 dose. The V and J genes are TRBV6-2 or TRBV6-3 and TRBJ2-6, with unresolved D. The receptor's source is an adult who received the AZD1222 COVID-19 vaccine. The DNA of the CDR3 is TGTGCCAGCAGTTACGGGTCCCTCCTCTCTGGGGCCAACGTCCTGACTTTC. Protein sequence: CASSYGSLLSGANVLTF.